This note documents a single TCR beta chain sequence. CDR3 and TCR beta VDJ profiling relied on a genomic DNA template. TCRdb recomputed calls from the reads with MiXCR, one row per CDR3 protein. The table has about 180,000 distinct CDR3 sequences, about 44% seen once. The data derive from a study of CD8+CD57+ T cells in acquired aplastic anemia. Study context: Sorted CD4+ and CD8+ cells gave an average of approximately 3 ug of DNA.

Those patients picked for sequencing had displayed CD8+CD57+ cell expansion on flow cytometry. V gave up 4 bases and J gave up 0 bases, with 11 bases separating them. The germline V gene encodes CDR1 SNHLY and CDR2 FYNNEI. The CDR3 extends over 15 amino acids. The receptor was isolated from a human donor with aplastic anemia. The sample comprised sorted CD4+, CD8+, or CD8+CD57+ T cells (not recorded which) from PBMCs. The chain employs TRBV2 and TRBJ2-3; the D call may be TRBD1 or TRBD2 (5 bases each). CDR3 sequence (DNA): TGTGCCAGCAGTGCCGGGACCCACAGCACAGATACGCAGTATTTT. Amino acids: CASSAGTHSTDTQYF.